The 29 T cell receptor beta chains below were found in one sample sequenced in a study of blood T cell repertoires in COVID-19. Sequenced by immunoSEQ multiplex PCR; TCRdb stores in-frame clones only, minus some. The sample contains about 180,000 clones, more than 70% of which appear only once. The sequenced sample consisted of PBMCs or T cells enriched from blood (not recorded which). Receptor source: a man in his forties who had recovered from COVID-19.

This rearrangement joins TRBV10-3 to TRBJ2-7; perhaps TRBD1 as D (6 bases). The CDR3 has 10 amino acids. CDR1 is ENHRY and CDR2 is SYGVKD in the germline V gene. This chain's CDR3 is CAIIQGGRRV. The CDR3, as DNA: TGTGCCATCATACAAGGGGGTCGGCGGGTC.

The CDR3 spells CASSLVGQVSSGYTF. CDR3 bases: TGTGCCAGCAGCTTGGTCGGACAGGTCAGCTCTGGCTACACCTTC. The J gene is TRBJ1-2, the V gene TRBV5-6; 7 positions agree with TRBD1. With 0 bases clipped from V and 7 bases from J, the junction kept 9 bases outside the gene matches. The germline V gene has CDR1 SGHDT and CDR2 YYEEEE. This CDR3 is 15 amino acids long.

This clone was detected only once. The chain links TRBV5-1 to TRBJ1-2; tentative D call: TRBD1 (6 bases). V was clipped by 7 bases and J by 3 bases, with 13 bases between them. Germline CDR1 reads SGHRS; CDR2 reads YFSETQ. The CDR3 is made up of 13 amino acids. CDR3 nucleotide sequence: TGCGCCAGCTTAGGGGGAGAGGACTATGGCTACACCTTC. It translates to CASLGGEDYGYTF.

Concerning this clone itself: Other DNA sequences in the same sample also yield this CDR3. CDR3 sequence reads: CASSQTRGTGELFF. The CDR3 DNA is TGTGCCAGCAGCCAAACCCGGGGAACCGGGGAGCTGTTTTTT. This chain links TRBV7-3 with TRBJ2-2; D perhaps matches TRBD2 (5 bases). The CDR3 consists of 14 residues. Germline loops: CDR1 SGHTA, CDR2 FQGTGA. Trimming pared 5 bases from V and 5 bases from J, leaving 12 bases between. The whole variable domain, remainder taken from reference TRBV7-3 and TRBJ2-2, is GAGVSQTPSNKVTEKGKYVELRCDPISGHTALYWYRQSLGQGPEFLIYFQGTGAADDSGLPNDRFFAVRPEGSVSTLKIQRTERGDSAVYLCASSQTRGTGELFFGEGSRLTVL.

This chain links TRBV27 with TRBJ1-5; D perhaps matches TRBD1 (6 bases). The CDR3 is made up of 16 amino acids. Germline CDR1 reads MNHEY; CDR2 reads SMNVEV (reference sequence). V was clipped by 2 bases and J by 3 bases, with 14 bases between them. CDR3 region: CASSLRAGVYNQPQHF. The CDR3 DNA is TGTGCCAGCAGTTTAAGGGCAGGGGTTTACAATCAGCCCCAGCATTTT.

This clone was picked up one time. The chain combines TRBV5-1 with TRBJ2-2, with D uncertain. Germline V gene sequence: CDR1 SGHRS, CDR2 YFSETQ. There are 13 residues in the CDR3. V gave up 6 bases and J gave up 0 bases, with 6 bases separating them. The CDR3 DNA reads TGCGCCAGCATGTTCTCGAACACCGGGGAGCTGTTTTTT. This sequence encodes CASMFSNTGELFF.

The rearrangement links TRBV11-3 to TRBJ2-3, with a tentative D call TRBD2 (6 bases). This CDR3 spans 15 amino acids. Between the trimmed V and J ends, which lost 2 bases and 4 bases, there was a span of 13 bases. In germline, CDR1 is SGHNT, CDR2 YENEEA. Here the CDR3 DNA reads TGTGCCAGCAGCTTAACCGGCGGGGAGGCAGATACGCAGTATTTT. This translates into CASSLTGGEADTQYF. Based on the CDR3 plus reference TRBV11-3 and TRBJ2-3, the full variable domain is EAGVVQSPRYKIIEKKQPVAFWCNPISGHNTLYWYLQNLGQGPELLIRYENEEAVDDSQLPKDRFSAERLKGVDSTLKIQPAELGDSAVYLCASSLTGGEADTQYFGPGTRLTVL.

The chain employs TRBV7-3 and TRBJ2-3; TRBD2 matches 10 bases. There are 14 residues in the CDR3. The junction had 4 bases not matched to a gene; V was cut back by 5 bases and J by 5 bases. Germline V lookup: CDR1 SGHTA, CDR2 FQGTGA. CDR3 bases: TGTGCCAGCAGCCCTAGCGGGAGTATAGATACGCAGTATTTT. Translated: CASSPSGSIDTQYF.

This chain joins TRBV5-8 and TRBJ2-3, with a possible D match to TRBD1 (6 bases). CDR3 length: 16 amino acids. Germline assignment: CDR1 SGHTS and CDR2 YDEGEE. V lost 4 bases, J lost 3 bases, and 18 bases lay in between. CDR3 region: CASSDYRARMTDTQYF. The CDR3 DNA reads TGTGCCAGCAGCGACTACAGGGCGAGAATGACAGATACGCAGTATTTT.

The J gene is TRBJ2-3, the V gene TRBV9; the match to TRBD1 covers 7 bases. With 3 bases clipped from V and 6 bases from J, the junction kept 16 bases outside the gene matches. From germline, CDR1 is SGDLS and CDR2 YYNGEE. CDR3 length: 17 amino acids. The CDR3 DNA reads as TGTGCCAGCAGCGCCCAACTAACCGGGACAGTAAAGGATACGCAGTATTTT. It yields the protein CASSAQLTGTVKDTQYF.

The chain uses TRBV30 and TRBJ1-4, with TRBD1 identical over 7 bases. Germline loops: CDR1 GTSNPN, CDR2 SVGIG (reference sequence). CDR3 length: 14 residues. The V and J ends lost 0 bases and 8 bases, in that order; junction bases with no gene match: 6. The CDR3 loop reads CAWSVRQGNEKLFF. CDR3 DNA: TGTGCCTGGAGTGTACGACAGGGAAACGAAAAACTGTTTTTT.

Written as DNA, the CDR3 is TGTGCCAGCAGTTCGGACAGTGGTGAGCAGTTCTTC. This sequence encodes CASSSDSGEQFF. The chain recombines TRBV11-3 with TRBJ2-1; D may be TRBD1 (6 bases). The CDR3 length is 12 residues. Germline V gene data show CDR1 as SGHNT and CDR2 as YENEEA. V was pared by 6 bases and J by 9 bases, with 12 bases between.

V usage is TRBV6-5 and J usage is TRBJ1-5; TRBD1 is a possible D gene (5 bases). The CDR3 runs to 14 residues. Trimming cost V 7 bases and J 9 bases, with 19 bases left between them. Germline CDR1 is MNHEY and CDR2 is SVGAGI. The CDR3 DNA reads as TGTGCCAGCAAGTCTGCGGGGGACCTGTGGCCCCAGCATTTT. This sequence encodes CASKSAGDLWPQHF.

The chain has TRBV12-3 or TRBV12-4 and TRBJ2-1; D gene ambiguous. V was shortened by 6 bases and J by 8 bases, with 14 bases between the two germline ends. This CDR3 contains 13 residues. CDR3 coding DNA: TGTGCCAGCAGGCGGAACCCTGGCGATGAGCAGTTCTTC. Residues: CASRRNPGDEQFF.

The chain recombines TRBV6-5 with TRBJ1-3; D possibly corresponds to TRBD1 (6 bases). The ends were cut back, 6 bases at V and 2 bases at J, with 11 bases in the middle. The CDR3 sequence is 14 residues long. Germline CDR1 is MNHEY and CDR2 is SVGAGI. The CDR3 region has the DNA TGTGCCAGCAGCAACGACAGGACTGGAAACACCATATATTTT. It encodes CASSNDRTGNTIYF.

This clone was counted a few times. The chain is built from TRBV11-3 and TRBJ2-5; D may be TRBD1 (6 bases). The V gene lost 0 bases and the J gene lost 4 bases, with 12 bases spanning the gap. CDR3 size: 15 residues. Germline CDR1 is SGHNT and CDR2 is YENEEA. Here the CDR3 reads CASSLDFTGIETQYF. The CDR3 bases are TGTGCCAGCAGCTTAGACTTTACAGGGATAGAGACCCAGTACTTC.

V gene TRBV5-6 combines with J gene TRBJ1-1, with D perhaps matching TRBD1 (6 bases). Germline CDR1 and CDR2: SGHDT and YYEEEE. CDR3 length: 15 residues. The V gene lost 4 bases and the J gene lost 0 bases, with 13 bases spanning the gap. The CDR3 region is CASSRRTGMNTEAFF. CDR3 DNA sequence: TGTGCCAGCAGCCGCCGTACAGGGATGAACACTGAAGCTTTCTTT.

This chain connects TRBV5-1 to TRBJ2-1; no definite D call. The germline V gene has CDR1 SGHRS and CDR2 YFSETQ. The V gene lost 0 bases and the J gene lost 4 bases, with 5 bases spanning the gap. The CDR3 consists of 13 residues. The CDR3 DNA reads as TGCGCCAGCAGCTTGGGGGCGTACAATGAGCAGTTCTTC. It codes for CASSLGAYNEQFF.

In regard to this clone: Relative to the germline gene, one junction end is altered; a read error may explain this. The CDR3 sequence is CASSVGLGGGHTF. As DNA, the CDR3 is TGTGCCAGCAGCGTAGGGTTGGGGGGTGGCCACACCTTC. This sequence joins TRBV9 and TRBJ1-2, with D possibly matching TRBD1 (5 bases). CDR1 and CDR2 from the germline V gene are SGDLS and YYNGEE. CDR3 length: 13 amino acids.

V is TRBV29-1 and J is TRBJ2-1, with TRBD2 matching over 10 bases. Germline trimming cut 4 bases from V and 9 bases from J; bases unmatched to any gene: 15. The CDR3 totals 16 residues. The germline V gene has CDR1 SQVTM and CDR2 ANQGSEA. The CDR3: CSVGMASGSVDGEQFF. CDR3 sequence (DNA): TGCAGCGTTGGTATGGCTAGCGGGAGCGTAGATGGTGAGCAGTTCTTC.

The rearrangement joins TRBV5-1 to TRBJ1-2, with a possible D match to TRBD1 (5 bases). This CDR3 contains 15 residues. Per germline, CDR1 SGHRS and CDR2 YFSETQ. V was shortened by 0 bases and J by 0 bases, with 9 bases between the two germline ends. CDR3 residues: CASSLERGSNYGYTF. The DNA for the CDR3 is TGCGCCAGCAGCTTGGAAAGGGGATCTAACTATGGCTACACCTTC.

The V call is TRBV6-5, the J call TRBJ2-1; TRBD2 matches 11 bases. Germline V gene lookup returns CDR1 MNHEY and CDR2 SVGAGI. With 6 bases clipped from V and 7 bases from J, the junction kept 8 bases outside the gene matches. The CDR3 contains 15 residues. The CDR3 coding sequence is TGTGCCAGCAGCCGTGGGACTAGCGGTAGGAATGAGCAGTTCTTC. Residues: CASSRGTSGRNEQFF.

The chain carries TRBV3-1 (or the pseudogene TRBV3-2) and TRBJ1-6; 7 nucleotides agree with TRBD1. Germline CDR1 reads LGHDT; CDR2 reads YNNKEL (reference sequence). V lost 6 bases and J lost 5; bases outside the gene matches: 1. The CDR3 consists of 13 residues. The CDR3 spells CASRGQDNSPLHF. The CDR3 nucleotides read TGTGCCAGCAGAGGACAGGATAATTCACCCCTCCACTTT.

The J gene is TRBJ2-3, the V gene TRBV7-9; D might be TRBD2 (5 bases). Germline assignment: CDR1 SEHNR and CDR2 FQNEAQ (reference sequence). The CDR3 totals 12 residues. Trimming cost V 5 bases and J 11 bases, with 14 bases left between them. CDR3 sequence: CASSLRQEGQYF. The CDR3 coding sequence is TGTGCCAGCAGCCTACGCCAAGAGGGGCAGTATTTT.

J is TRBJ1-5 and V is TRBV28, with D possibly being TRBD1 (6 bases). The V end lost 7 bases, the J end lost 3 bases, and 13 bases lay between the germline ends. Germline CDR1 MDHEN, CDR2 SYDVKM. The CDR3 sequence is 14 residues long. The CDR3 sequence is CASNWGQNNQPQHF. The CDR3, as DNA: TGTGCCAGCAACTGGGGACAAAACAATCAGCCCCAGCATTTT.

The chain recombines TRBV7-9 with TRBJ1-2, with D perhaps matching TRBD1 (6 bases). The ends were cut back, 1 base at V and 6 bases at J, with 9 bases in the middle. The germline V gene has CDR1 SEHNR and CDR2 FQNEAQ (reference sequence). The CDR3 is 13 amino acids. The CDR3 is CASSLDRENGYTF. The CDR3 DNA is TGTGCCAGCAGCTTAGACAGGGAGAATGGCTACACCTTC.

This clone was picked up a small number of times. The chain has TRBV29-1 and TRBJ1-5; 8 bases align to TRBD1. The CDR3 is 14 residues long. Germline CDR1 and CDR2: SQVTM and ANQGSEA. V lost 4 bases, J lost 6 bases, and 8 bases stayed unmatched. The CDR3 protein is CSVAGGQGPQPQHF. The CDR3 nucleotides are TGCAGCGTTGCGGGAGGACAGGGCCCTCAGCCCCAGCATTTT.

This clone appeared once. V gene TRBV19 combines with J gene TRBJ2-5, with 7 bases fitting TRBD1. CDR3 length equals 14 residues. V gave up 0 bases and J gave up 2 bases; unmatched junction bases: 0. Germline CDR1 reads LNHDA; CDR2 reads SQIVND (reference sequence). The CDR3 sequence: CASSIEGQQETQYF. The CDR3 coding sequence is TGTGCCAGTAGTATAGAGGGACAGCAAGAGACCCAGTACTTC. The entire variable domain, with the rest obtained from reference TRBV19 and TRBJ2-5, is as follows: DGGITQSPKYLFRKEGQNVTLSCEQNLNHDAMYWYRQDPGQGLRLIYYSQIVNDFQKGDIAEGYSVSREKKESFPLTVTSAQKNPTAFYLCASSIEGQQETQYFGPGTRLLVL.

This clone was observed a single time. The rearrangement uses TRBV29-1 and TRBJ2-7; TRBD1 agrees at 11 bases. After removal of 7 bases from V and 4 bases from J, the junction contained 3 bases not matched to a gene. In germline, CDR1 is SQVTM, CDR2 ANQGSEA. CDR3 length: 12 residues. The CDR3 loop reads CSGGQGAYEQYF. The CDR3 DNA sequence: TGCAGCGGAGGACAGGGGGCTTACGAGCAGTACTTC.